This T cell receptor beta chain was found in a study of cytomegalovirus exposure and HLA in healthy donors. Primers: 60 Vbeta forward and 13 Jbeta reverse. Clones were read by immunoSEQ multiplex PCR, and TCRdb kept only the in-frame ones, dropping some. The profile covers over 90,000 clones, with around 81% appearing a single time and over 5% taken by the ten largest. Study results and limitations: In a later analysis, V- and J-gene trimming of beta chains associated with a DCLRE1C missense variant, replicated independently. Later on, an analysis tied 15,000 to 20,000 TCR beta sequences to HLA alleles at 0.05 false discovery rate. Immune exposure was documented only through CMV serostatus.

As concerns this clone: Its antigen is not identified.

This CDR3 region has 15 residues. The TCR sequence derives from a man between 35 and 55 years old in good health and CMV-seropositive. This rearrangement joins TRBV21-1 to TRBJ2-7; the D call TRBD2 from the table was never checked on the DNA. TRBV21-1 represents a pseudogene. The sample consisted of PBMCs. In DNA form, the CDR3 reads TGTGCCAGCAGCAAAGATGATGTCCTACCCTACGAGCAGTACTTC. Translated: CASSKDDVLPYEQYF.